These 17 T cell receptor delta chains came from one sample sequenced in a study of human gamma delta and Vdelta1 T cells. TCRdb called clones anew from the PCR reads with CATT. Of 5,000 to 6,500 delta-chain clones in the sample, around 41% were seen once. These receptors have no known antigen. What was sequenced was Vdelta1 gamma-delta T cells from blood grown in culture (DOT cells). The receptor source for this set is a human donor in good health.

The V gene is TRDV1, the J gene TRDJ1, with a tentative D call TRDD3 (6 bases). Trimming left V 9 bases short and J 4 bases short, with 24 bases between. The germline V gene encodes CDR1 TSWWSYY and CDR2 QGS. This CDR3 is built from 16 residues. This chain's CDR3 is CALQTLGTQADDKLIF. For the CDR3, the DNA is TGTGCTCTACAAACCCTGGGGACTCAAGCGGACGATAAACTCATCTTT.

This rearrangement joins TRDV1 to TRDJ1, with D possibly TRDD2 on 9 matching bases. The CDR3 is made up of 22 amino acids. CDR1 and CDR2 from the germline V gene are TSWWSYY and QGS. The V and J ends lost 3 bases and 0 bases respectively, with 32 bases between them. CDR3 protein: CALGDRPSYGWGMDRYTDKLIF. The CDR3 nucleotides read TGTGCTCTTGGGGATCGGCCTTCCTACGGGTGGGGGATGGATAGGTACACCGATAAACTCATCTTT.

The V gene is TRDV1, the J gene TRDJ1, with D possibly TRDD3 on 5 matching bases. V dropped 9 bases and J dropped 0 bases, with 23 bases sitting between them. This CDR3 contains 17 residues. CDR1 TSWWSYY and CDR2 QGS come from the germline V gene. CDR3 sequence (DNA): TGTGCTCTCGCTACGCCTCCGGGGAAGCGGTACACCGATAAACTCATCTTT. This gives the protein CALATPPGKRYTDKLIF.

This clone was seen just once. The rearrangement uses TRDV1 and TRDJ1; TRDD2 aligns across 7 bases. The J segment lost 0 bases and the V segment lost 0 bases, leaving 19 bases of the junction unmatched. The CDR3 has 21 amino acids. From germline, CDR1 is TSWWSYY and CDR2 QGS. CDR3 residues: CALGELTFPTGRYRYTDKLIF. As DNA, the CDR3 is TGTGCTCTTGGGGAACTCACCTTTCCTACGGGACGTTACAGGTACACCGATAAACTCATCTTT.

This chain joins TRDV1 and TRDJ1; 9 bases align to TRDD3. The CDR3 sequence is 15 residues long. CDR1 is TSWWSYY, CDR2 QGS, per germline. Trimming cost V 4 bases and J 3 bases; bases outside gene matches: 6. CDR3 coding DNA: TGTGCTCTTGGGGCGTTTCTGGGGGATTCCGATAAACTCATCTTT. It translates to CALGAFLGDSDKLIF.

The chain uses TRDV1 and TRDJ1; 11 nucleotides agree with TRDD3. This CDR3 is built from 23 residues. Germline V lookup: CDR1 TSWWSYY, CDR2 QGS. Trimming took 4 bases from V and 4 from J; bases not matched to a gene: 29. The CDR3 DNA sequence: TGTGCTCTTGGGGTCCAAAGGAGCGAGCCCTACCGAAAACTGGGGGATAGGCTCGATAAACTCATCTTT. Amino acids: CALGVQRSEPYRKLGDRLDKLIF.

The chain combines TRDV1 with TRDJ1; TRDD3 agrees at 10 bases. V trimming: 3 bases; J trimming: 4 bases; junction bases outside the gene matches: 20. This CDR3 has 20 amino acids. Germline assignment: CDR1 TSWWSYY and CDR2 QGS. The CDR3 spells CALGELSQTGGLCPFDKLIF. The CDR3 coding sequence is TGTGCTCTTGGGGAGCTAAGTCAAACTGGGGGATTATGTCCCTTCGATAAACTCATCTTT.

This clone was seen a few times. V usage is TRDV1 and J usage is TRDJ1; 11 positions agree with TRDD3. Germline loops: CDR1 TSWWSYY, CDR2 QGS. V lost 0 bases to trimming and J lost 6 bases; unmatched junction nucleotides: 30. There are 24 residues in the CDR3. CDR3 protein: CALGELPPSSFYRGTGGYGYKLIF. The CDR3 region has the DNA TGTGCTCTTGGGGAACTTCCTCCTTCCTCCTTTTACAGGGGTACTGGGGGATATGGGTATAAACTCATCTTT.

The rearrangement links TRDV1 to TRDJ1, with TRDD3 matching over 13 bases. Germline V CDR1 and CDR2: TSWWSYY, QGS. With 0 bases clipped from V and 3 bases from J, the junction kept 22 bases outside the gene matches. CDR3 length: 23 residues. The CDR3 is CALGELASYWVVLGDTLADKLIF. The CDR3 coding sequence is TGTGCTCTTGGGGAACTAGCTTCCTACTGGGTAGTACTGGGGGATACGCTGGCCGATAAACTCATCTTT.

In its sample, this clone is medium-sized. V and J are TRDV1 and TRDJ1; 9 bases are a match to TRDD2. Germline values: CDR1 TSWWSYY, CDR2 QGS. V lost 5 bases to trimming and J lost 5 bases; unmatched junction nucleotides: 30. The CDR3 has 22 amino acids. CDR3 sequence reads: CALGLRGPSYRTGLVRPDKLIF. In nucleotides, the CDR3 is TGTGCTCTTGGGCTACGAGGCCCTTCCTACAGGACTGGTTTGGTTCGACCGGATAAACTCATCTTT.

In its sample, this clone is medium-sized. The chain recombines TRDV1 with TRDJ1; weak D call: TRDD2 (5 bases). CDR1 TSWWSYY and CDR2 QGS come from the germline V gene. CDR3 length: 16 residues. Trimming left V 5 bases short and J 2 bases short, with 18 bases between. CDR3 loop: CALGRGLRRETDKLIF. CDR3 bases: TGTGCTCTTGGGAGGGGCCTTCGTAGGGAAACCGATAAACTCATCTTT.

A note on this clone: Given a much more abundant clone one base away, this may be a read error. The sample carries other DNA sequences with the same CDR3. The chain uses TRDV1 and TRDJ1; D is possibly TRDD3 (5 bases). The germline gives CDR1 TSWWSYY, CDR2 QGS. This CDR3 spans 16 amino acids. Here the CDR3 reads CALGETRGGYTDKLIF. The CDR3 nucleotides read TGTGCTCTTGGGGAAACAAGGGGGGGGTACACCGATAAACTCATCTTC.

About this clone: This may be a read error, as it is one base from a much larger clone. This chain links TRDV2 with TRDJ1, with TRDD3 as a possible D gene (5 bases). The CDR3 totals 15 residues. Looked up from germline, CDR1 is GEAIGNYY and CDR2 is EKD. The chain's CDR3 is CACRTRGVYTDKRIF. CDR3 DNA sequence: TGTGCCTGCCGAACACGGGGGGTGTACACCGATAAACGCATCTTT.

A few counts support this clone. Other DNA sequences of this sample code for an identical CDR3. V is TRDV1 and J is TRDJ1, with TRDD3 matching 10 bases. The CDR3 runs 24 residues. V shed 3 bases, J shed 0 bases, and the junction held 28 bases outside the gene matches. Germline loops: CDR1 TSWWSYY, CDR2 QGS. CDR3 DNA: TGTGCTCTTGGGGACGGGACCGCCTGCCTAACGGGGGGGGATACGCCCTCGTACACCGATAAACTCATCTTT. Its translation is CALGDGTACLTGGDTPSYTDKLIF.

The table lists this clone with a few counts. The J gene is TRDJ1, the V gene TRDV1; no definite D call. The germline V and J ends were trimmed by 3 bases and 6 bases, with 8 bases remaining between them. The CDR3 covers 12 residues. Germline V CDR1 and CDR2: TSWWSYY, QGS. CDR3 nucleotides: TGTGCTCTTGGGGAGCACAACTATAAACTCATCTTT. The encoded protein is CALGEHNYKLIF.

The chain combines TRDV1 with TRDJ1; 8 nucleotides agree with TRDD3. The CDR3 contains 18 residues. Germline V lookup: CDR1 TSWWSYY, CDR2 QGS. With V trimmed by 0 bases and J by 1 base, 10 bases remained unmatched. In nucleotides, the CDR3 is TGTGCTCTTGGGGAACTAGTCAAACTGGGGGTCCCCACCGATAAACTCATCTTT. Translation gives CALGELVKLGVPTDKLIF.

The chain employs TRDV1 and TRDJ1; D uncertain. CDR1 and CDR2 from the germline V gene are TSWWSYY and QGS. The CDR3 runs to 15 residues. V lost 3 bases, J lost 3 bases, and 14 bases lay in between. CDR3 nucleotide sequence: TGTGCTCTTGGGGAGACTTCAACAATACCCGATAAACTCATCTTT. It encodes CALGETSTIPDKLIF.